This T cell receptor (beta chain) was identified in a study of Ad26.COV2.S vaccination and SARS-CoV-2 variants (dated by TCRdb to 2020 to 2022). Study-wide context: Donors in the vaccine arm were drawn from COV1001, a phase I-IIa trial of Ad26.COV2.S in healthy adults that was multicentre, randomized, double-blind and placebo-controlled. Ad26.COV2.S was given intramuscularly at 5x10^10 or 1x10^11 viral particles, as a single shot or as two shots 56 days apart. TCRbeta repertoire sequencing was used to assess the specificity and breadth of SARS-CoV-2-reactive T cell receptors after Ad26.COV2.S vaccination. A total of around 32 samples were included in the TCR-sequenced set, comprising roughly 19 Ad26.COV2.S vaccine recipients, 5 placebo recipients and 8 SARS-CoV-2 convalescent individuals. Participants in the trial were split at random into five groups of five each, receiving low-dose or high-dose Ad26.COV2.S once or twice, or else placebo on both occasions. Blinding of investigators to trial group allocation was maintained during experiments and outcome assessment.

Findings and caveats that apply to the study as a whole: Vaccine and placebo recipients had similar non-spike TCR breadth, a finding consistent with the vaccine containing only spike. Higher spike-specific TCR breadth was observed in Ad26.COV2.S recipients than in placebo recipients (P = 0.0014). After vaccination, spike-specific CD8+ and CD4+ T cell responses were reported to show substantial breadth. The authors noted that the TCR breadth and depth analyses may have underestimated total T cell responses. The study lacked the statistical power to compare responses across vaccine doses or regimens.

Worth noting for this clone: The clone's antigen remains unknown. One base away there is no much larger clone; base qualities are not given.

The immunoSEQ Assay was the method used to sequence TCRbeta CDR3 regions. After extraction, genomic DNA underwent amplification by bias-controlled multiplex PCR, followed by high-throughput sequencing. As for the authors' bioinformatics: To quantify the absolute abundance of each unique TCRbeta CDR3 region, sequences were collapsed and filtered. T cell fraction was estimated by normalizing TCRbeta template counts to usable DNA, which was measured by amplifying reference genes present in all nucleated cells. Repertoire TCRs were annotated as SARS-CoV-2-specific by exact matching of V gene, CDR3 amino acid sequence and J gene to a known reactive TCR set. MIRA supplied the reference SARS-CoV-2 TCR set, which was filtered for enrichment in COVID-19-positive ImmuneCODE repertoires so that public or cross-reactive TCRs were removed. Using the MIRA antigens, annotated TCRs were further analysed by specific ORF or by position within an ORF. Depth was the summed frequency of annotated unique rearrangements, while breadth was defined as annotated unique rearrangements over total unique productive rearrangements. Group comparisons of TCR breadth used two-sided Wilcoxon rank-sum tests. What TCRdb holds here is the immuneACCESS table cut down to in-frame rearrangements. Part of the clones is not present; checked against another copy, under half of the missing clones reflect an unresolved V gene, and the others are unexplained. D and trimming come from the DNA, and the V and J calls and clone size come from that table. The sample table contains hundreds of thousands of clones; only one count was recorded for around 86% of them. Together, the top ten hold approximately 3.6% of the sample.

The sample's treatment or condition, from its label and the paper: roughly 18 received Ad26.COV2.S at low or high dose, single or two shots; several received placebo; per-sample allocation not given. For vaccine and placebo recipients, repertoires were sequenced using samples collected on day 63 after the first injection. Between 29 July and 7 August 2020, Cohort 1b enrolled about 27 adults aged 18-55 years at one site in Boston, USA. As a vaccine, Ad26.COV2.S was a replication-incompetent adenovirus type 26 vector that expressed a prefusion-stabilized SARS-CoV-2 spike protein derived from the original Wuhan strain. Relative to germline, V is missing 6 bases and J is missing 4 bases, with 6 bases of the junction outside any gene match. From a lookup of the germline V gene, CDR1 and CDR2 are SQVTM and ANQGSEA. The CDR3 sequence holds 13 residues, the cysteine and phenylalanine included. CDR3 DNA only is kept here, 39 bases in frame from base 1.

The material was peripheral blood, obtained in a trial of Ad26.COV2.S vaccine versus placebo. The chain joins TRBV29-1 to TRBJ1-2; TRBD1 fits 9 bases in the junction. This clonotype was sampled from a person between 18 and 60 years old who received the Ad26.COV2.S COVID-19 vaccine or a placebo. The sequence in DNA is TGCAGCGTCAGGACAGGGGAGACCTATGGCTACACCTTC. It translates to CSVRTGETYGYTF.